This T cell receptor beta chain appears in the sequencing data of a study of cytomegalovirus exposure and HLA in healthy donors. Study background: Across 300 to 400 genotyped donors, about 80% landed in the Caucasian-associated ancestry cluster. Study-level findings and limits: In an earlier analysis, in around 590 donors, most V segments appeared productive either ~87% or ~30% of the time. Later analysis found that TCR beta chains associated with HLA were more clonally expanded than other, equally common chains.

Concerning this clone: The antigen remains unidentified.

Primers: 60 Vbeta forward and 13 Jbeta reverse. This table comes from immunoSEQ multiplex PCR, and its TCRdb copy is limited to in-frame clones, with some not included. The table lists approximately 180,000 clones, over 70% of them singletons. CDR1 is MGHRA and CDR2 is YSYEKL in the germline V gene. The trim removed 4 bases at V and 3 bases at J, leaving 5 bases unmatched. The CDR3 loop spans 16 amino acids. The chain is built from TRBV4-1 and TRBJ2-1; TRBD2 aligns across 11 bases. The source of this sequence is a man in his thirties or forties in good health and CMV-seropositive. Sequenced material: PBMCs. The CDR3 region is CASSPGLAVLYNEQFF. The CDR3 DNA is TGCGCCAGCAGCCCGGGACTAGCGGTACTCTACAATGAGCAGTTCTTC.